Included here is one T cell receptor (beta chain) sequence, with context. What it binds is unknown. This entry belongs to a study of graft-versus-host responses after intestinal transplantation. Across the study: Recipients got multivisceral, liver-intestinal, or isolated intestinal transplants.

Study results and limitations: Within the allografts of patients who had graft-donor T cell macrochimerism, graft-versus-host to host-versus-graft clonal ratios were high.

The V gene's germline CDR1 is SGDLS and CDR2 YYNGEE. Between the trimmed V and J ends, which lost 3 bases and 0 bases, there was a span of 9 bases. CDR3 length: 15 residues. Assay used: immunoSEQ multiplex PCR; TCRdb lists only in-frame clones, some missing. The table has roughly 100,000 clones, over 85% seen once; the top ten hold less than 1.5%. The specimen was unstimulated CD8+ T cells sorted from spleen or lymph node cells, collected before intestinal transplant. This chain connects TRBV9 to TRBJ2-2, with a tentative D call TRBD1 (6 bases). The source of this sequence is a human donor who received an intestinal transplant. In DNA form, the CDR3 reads TGTGCCAGCAGCGCGACAGGAGCGAACACCGGGGAGCTGTTTTTT. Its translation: CASSATGANTGELFF.